These 30 T cell receptor beta chains share one sample of origin, sequenced in a study of blood T cells in healthy people across ages. For the second PCR, which ran for about 6 to 11 cycles, a sample-barcoded 5' primer and a J-beta primer mix were used. In TCRdb, the 5' RACE reads were re-called with MiXCR into one record per CDR3 protein. The table shows hundreds of thousands of distinct CDR3 sequences, with around 46% occurring only once. Sequencing was carried out using blood. All receptors come from a young man in good health.

This clonotype turned up a few times. CDR3: CAIRDAGETQYF. CDR3 bases: TGTGCCATTCGGGACGCAGGGGAAACCCAGTACTTC. The V gene is TRBV10-3, the J gene TRBJ2-5; a possible D gene is TRBD1 (6 bases). Germline assignment: CDR1 ENHRY and CDR2 SYGVKD. Trimming took 9 bases from V and 8 from J, leaving 16 bases between them. The CDR3 has 12 amino acids.

The V call is TRBV19, the J call TRBJ2-3; D not resolved. Trimming removed 6 bases at V and 2 bases at J, with 15 bases between. The germline V gene encodes CDR1 LNHDA and CDR2 SQIVND (reference sequence). This CDR3 comprises 15 residues. Here the CDR3 reads CASSYTPPTTDTQYF. CDR3 bases: TGTGCCAGTAGCTATACGCCACCGACCACAGATACGCAGTATTTT.

The chain recombines TRBV6-2 or TRBV6-3 with TRBJ2-4; D uncertain. Germline CDR1 MNHEY, CDR2 SVGEGT. V dropped 6 bases and J dropped 0 bases, with 12 bases sitting between them. The CDR3 extends over 15 amino acids. The CDR3 loop is CASRDQDRAKNIQYF. The CDR3 coding sequence is TGTGCCAGCAGAGATCAGGATCGAGCCAAAAACATTCAGTACTTC.

This clonotype has only one observation. This chain connects TRBV6-5 to TRBJ1-2; 7 nucleotides align to TRBD1. This CDR3 is 18 amino acids long. V shed 0 bases, J shed 4 bases, and the junction held 14 bases outside the gene matches. Germline loops: CDR1 MNHEY, CDR2 SVGAGI. CDR3 coding DNA: TGTGCCAGCAGTTACTCGTCTCTGGGGTGGGGGACAGCCTATGGCTACACCTTC. Translation: CASSYSSLGWGTAYGYTF.

This clonotype has only one observation. This chain joins TRBV3-1 and TRBJ2-4, with D perhaps matching TRBD1 (5 bases). The end of the DNA fits TRBJ2-7 better, so the J call may be wrong. Germline CDR1 is LGHDT and CDR2 is YNNKEL (reference sequence). The CDR3 has 15 residues. The CDR3 bases are TGTGCCAGCAGCCAAGAAGGGGATTTGCCCTACGAGCAGTACTTC. Translating it yields CASSQEGDLPYEQYF.

V and J are TRBV6-2 or TRBV6-3 and TRBJ2-1, with unresolved D. V lost 6 bases, J lost 0 bases, and 12 bases lay in between. From germline, CDR1 is MNHEY and CDR2 SVGEGT. This CDR3 has 15 amino acids. The CDR3 DNA sequence: TGTGCCAGCAGGATTAGTCCAAGCTCCTACAATGAGCAGTTCTTC. It specifies CASRISPSSYNEQFF.

The chain joins TRBV20-1 to TRBJ1-4; 8 bases are a match to TRBD1. The V gene end was trimmed by 3 bases and the J gene end by 7 bases; junction bases not matched to a gene: 10. The CDR3 is made up of 15 amino acids. Germline V lookup: CDR1 DFQATT, CDR2 SNEGSKA (reference sequence). CDR3 DNA sequence: TGCAGTGCTAGGGACCTTCAGGGGGCGAGTGAAAAACTGTTTTTT. Translated: CSARDLQGASEKLFF.

This rearrangement joins TRBV5-6 to TRBJ2-5; 10 bases agree with TRBD1. Germline trimming cut 4 bases from V and 5 bases from J; bases unmatched to any gene: 14. CDR3 length equals 17 residues. Germline values: CDR1 SGHDT, CDR2 YYEEEE. The CDR3 is CASSTIDRGRSKETQYF. The CDR3 coding sequence is TGTGCCAGCAGCACTATTGACAGGGGGCGAAGTAAGGAGACCCAGTACTTC.

This clonotype was counted once. The chain carries TRBV5-6 and TRBJ2-7; 10 bases are shared with TRBD1. The junction had 16 bases not matched to a gene; V was cut back by 4 bases and J by 6 bases. CDR3 size: 17 residues. The germline V gene has CDR1 SGHDT and CDR2 YYEEEE. The CDR3 spells CASSTDRGQGPYCEQYF. The CDR3 nucleotides read TGTGCCAGCAGCACCGACAGGGGGCAGGGCCCATACTGCGAGCAGTACTTC.

The genes are TRBV19 and TRBJ2-1; D call uncertain. Trimming took 5 bases from V and 3 from J, leaving 5 bases between them. The CDR3 sequence is 12 residues long. Germline V gives CDR1 LNHDA, CDR2 SQIVND (reference sequence). The CDR3 DNA follows: TGTGCCAGTAGTGTTGTCTACAATGAGCAGTTCTTC. Protein product: CASSVVYNEQFF.

V is TRBV7-9 and J is TRBJ2-5; 8 positions agree with TRBD1. With the DNA end fitting TRBJ2-7 better, the J assignment may be wrong. This CDR3 region has 14 residues. Germline loops: CDR1 SEHNR, CDR2 FQNEAQ (reference sequence). DNA of the CDR3: TGTGCCAGCAGCTTCGGACAGGGAAGGAGCGAGCAGTACTTC. It codes for CASSFGQGRSEQYF.

This clonotype was picked up a small number of times. The chain is built from TRBV6-5 and TRBJ2-3, with 14 bases that match TRBD2. The CDR3 sequence is 21 residues long. The junction had 16 bases not matched to a gene; V was cut back by 1 base and J by 4 bases. Germline values: CDR1 MNHEY, CDR2 SVGAGI. Here the CDR3 DNA reads TGTGCCAGCAGTTACTATACCGGGACTAGCGGGGGAGCCCTCAATCCAGATACGCAGTATTTT. This codes for CASSYYTGTSGGALNPDTQYF.

V usage is TRBV6-5 and J usage is TRBJ2-7; D is possibly TRBD1 (8 bases). The CDR3 is 14 residues long. The V end was cut by 8 bases, the J end by 2 bases, with 16 bases between. Germline CDR1 and CDR2: MNHEY and SVGAGI. CDR3 nucleotides: TGTGCCAGCGGGGGGGACAGGACCACCTACGAGCAGTACTTC. Translated: CASGGDRTTYEQYF.

V is TRBV4-2 and J is TRBJ2-1; 12 positions match TRBD2. V shed 0 bases and J 0 bases; nucleotides not matched to a gene: 6. Germline V gene lookup returns CDR1 LGHNA and CDR2 YNFKEQ. This CDR3 is 19 amino acids long. DNA for the CDR3: TGTGCCAGCAGCCAAGAGGCCCTAGCGGGGGGGCTCTCCTACAATGAGCAGTTCTTC. Residues: CASSQEALAGGLSYNEQFF.

Only a few counts were recorded for this clonotype. The junction does not match germline at one end; this may be a read error. The chain joins TRBV7-7 to TRBJ2-7, with 8 bases matching TRBD1. The CDR3 spans 14 residues. The V gene's germline CDR1 is SSHAT and CDR2 FNYEAQ (reference sequence). In nucleotides, the CDR3 is TGTGCTAGCAGCCCCCTGGGACAGGTCTACGAGCAGTACTTC. Residues: CASSPLGQVYEQYF.

V gene TRBV18 combines with J gene TRBJ2-1; 13 positions agree with TRBD2. The CDR3 runs 20 residues. After removal of 5 bases from V and 0 bases from J, the junction contained 13 bases not matched to a gene. CDR1 is KGHSH and CDR2 is LQKENI in the germline V gene. CDR3: CASSSSGTSGTSPSYNEQFF. For the CDR3, the DNA is TGTGCCAGCTCATCGTCCGGGACTAGCGGGACCAGCCCCTCCTACAATGAGCAGTTCTTC.

As to this clonotype: Since a much larger clone is just one base distant, this may be a read error. V is TRBV20-1 and J is TRBJ2-3; tentatively, D is TRBD2 (7 bases). V lost 5 bases and J lost 6, with 24 bases in between. CDR1 and CDR2 from the germline V gene are DFQATT and SNEGSKA (reference sequence). The CDR3 totals 16 residues. The CDR3 nucleotides read TGCAGTGCTGAGGGGGACGCATGGGGGGGTGGTGATACGCAGTATTTT. This gives the protein CSAEGDAWGGGDTQYF.

In this sample, this clonotype turned up a few times. A junction end diverges from the germline sequence, so it may reflect a read error. V and J are TRBV28 and TRBJ2-7, with D unresolved. The J call may be wrong; the DNA end is better matched by TRBJ2-5. The V gene's germline CDR1 is MDHEN and CDR2 SYDVKM. The CDR3 has 13 residues. CDR3 sequence reads: CASSLAPPETQYF. Here the CDR3 DNA reads TGTGCCAGTAGTTTAGCTCCGCCGGAGACCCAGTACTTC.

The genes are TRBV6-6 and TRBJ2-1, with TRBD2 matching 15 bases. Per the germline V gene, CDR1 is MNHNY and CDR2 is SVGAGI (reference sequence). The ends lost 4 bases at V and 8 bases at J; junction bases unmatched: 3. CDR3 length equals 15 residues. The CDR3 region is CASSWGLAGGYEQFF. As DNA, the CDR3 is TGTGCCAGCAGTTGGGGACTAGCGGGAGGATATGAGCAGTTCTTC.

This clonotype was picked up a small number of times. This chain uses TRBV4-1 with TRBJ2-7; 10 bases agree with TRBD2. V was clipped by 4 bases and J by 2 bases; unmatched bases: 5. CDR3 size: 15 residues. Germline V gene sequence: CDR1 MGHRA, CDR2 YSYEKL. CDR3 amino acids: CASSLSGGTTYEQYF. CDR3 nucleotides: TGCGCCAGCAGCCTTAGCGGGGGGACCACCTACGAGCAGTACTTC.

Concerning this clonotype: A read error may explain this, as a much larger clone is one base away. The gene calls are TRBV12-3 or TRBV12-4 and TRBJ2-7; D remains unclear. V dropped 7 bases and J dropped 2 bases, with 15 bases sitting between them. This CDR3 has 14 amino acids. The CDR3 bases are TGTGCCAGCACCCGAGCAGGACCTCCCTACGAGCAGTACTTC. Residues: CASTRAGPPYEQYF.

A remark on this clonotype: Mismatch with germline at one junction end may stem from a read error. The chain is built from TRBV5-1 and TRBJ1-2, with D possibly being TRBD1 (5 bases). The CDR3 has 14 amino acids. The germline gives CDR1 SGHRS, CDR2 YFSETQ. The CDR3 here is CASSLAGGSYDYTF. The CDR3 coding sequence is TGCGCCAGCAGCTTGGCTGGGGGGAGCTATGACTACACCTTC.

The chain couples TRBV21-1 to TRBJ2-3; TRBD2, the table's D call, was not compared with the DNA. TRBV21-1 is a known pseudogene. This CDR3 is 19 amino acids long. The DNA for the CDR3 is TGTGCCAGCAGCAAAGCGGGGACTAGCGGGGGGGCGGTCGCAGATACGCAGTATTTT. Amino acids: CASSKAGTSGGAVADTQYF.

V and J are TRBV5-1 and TRBJ2-7; no clear D. CDR3 length equals 16 residues. Germline lookup yields CDR1 SGHRS and CDR2 YFSETQ. The germline V and J ends were trimmed by 0 bases and 2 bases, with 15 bases remaining between them. Here the CDR3 DNA reads TGCGCCAGCAGCTTGGCGCGCCTTACTGCCCCCTACGAGCAGTACTTC. Translating it yields CASSLARLTAPYEQYF.

This clonotype was picked up a small number of times. J is TRBJ2-1 and V is TRBV25-1; D uncertain. CDR3 size: 12 residues. V was pared by 4 bases and J by 3 bases, with 4 bases between. Looked up from germline, CDR1 is MGHDK and CDR2 is SYGVNS. The CDR3 region is CASSGIYNEQFF. DNA for the CDR3: TGTGCCAGCAGTGGGATCTACAATGAGCAGTTCTTC.

The chain uses TRBV20-1 and TRBJ2-7; weak D call: TRBD2 (6 bases). V was clipped by 3 bases and J by 4 bases, with 16 bases between them. CDR1 is DFQATT and CDR2 is SNEGSKA in the germline V gene (reference sequence). The CDR3 runs 14 residues. CDR3: CSASPRRVGYEQYF. The CDR3 region has the DNA TGCAGTGCTAGCCCCCGGAGGGTAGGGTACGAGCAGTACTTC.

This clonotype showed up many times. This chain links TRBV4-1 with TRBJ2-3, with 11 bases identical to TRBD1. The CDR3 length is 15 residues. CDR1 is MGHRA and CDR2 is YSYEKL in the germline V gene. Trimming removed 1 base from V and 4 bases from J; junction bases left unmatched: 1. The DNA of the CDR3 is TGCGCCAGCAGCCAAGGGACAGGGGGCCCAGATACGCAGTATTTT. Its translation is CASSQGTGGPDTQYF.

This clonotype was detected many times. This rearrangement joins TRBV29-1 to TRBJ1-1; 7 bases are shared with TRBD1. The CDR3 sequence is 14 residues long. Germline trimming cut 7 bases from V and 0 bases from J; bases unmatched to any gene: 8. CDR1 is SQVTM and CDR2 is ANQGSEA in the germline V gene. CDR3 sequence (DNA): TGCAGCGGCCACAGGGGACGCATGAACACTGAAGCTTTCTTT. It codes for CSGHRGRMNTEAFF.

The CDR3 protein is CASRIHNEQFF. CDR3 coding DNA: TGTGCCAGCAGGATCCACAATGAGCAGTTCTTC. The gene calls are TRBV6-5 and TRBJ2-1, with D unresolved. With 6 bases removed from V and 5 bases from J, the gap between germline ends came to 5 bases. From germline, CDR1 is MNHEY and CDR2 SVGAGI. This CDR3 spans 11 amino acids.

This rearrangement joins TRBV24-1 to TRBJ2-4; 8 positions agree with TRBD1. The last part of the DNA fits TRBJ2-5 better; the J call may be wrong. Germline CDR1 and CDR2: KGHDR and SFDVKD. The CDR3 is 13 amino acids. The CDR3 is CATAGTGDETQYF. Here the CDR3 DNA reads TGTGCCACCGCCGGGACAGGCGACGAGACCCAGTACTTC.